The present TCR beta chain was sequenced within a study of T cells after yellow fever vaccination. The study's findings and limits: Subsequent to the booster, the majority of primary-vaccination clones reappeared (96% CD4, about 90% CD8). Though it reached lower strength, the secondary response hit its peak faster, day 5 versus 15.

5'RACE template switching generated TCR cDNA, adding a universal primer site and UMIs. TCRdb re-derived calls from the 5' RACE reads in MiXCR, one entry per CDR3 protein. This sample has 300,000 or so distinct CDR3 sequences, with approximately 13% found just once. V was pared by 2 bases and J by 5 bases, with 11 bases of the junction left unmatched. The CDR3 totals 18 residues. Comment on this clonotype: Its antigen is not known.

V usage is TRBV12-3 or TRBV12-4 and J usage is TRBJ2-7, with TRBD2 identical over 14 bases. The specimen comprised CD4+ T cells sorted from PBMCs, sampled 45 days after the yellow fever booster vaccination. The clonotype originates from a man aged 25-45 years who received the YFV17D yellow fever vaccine. CDR3 loop: CASSLFWTSGRTPHEQYF. The DNA for the CDR3 is TGTGCCAGCAGTTTATTTTGGACTAGCGGGAGGACCCCCCACGAGCAGTACTTC.